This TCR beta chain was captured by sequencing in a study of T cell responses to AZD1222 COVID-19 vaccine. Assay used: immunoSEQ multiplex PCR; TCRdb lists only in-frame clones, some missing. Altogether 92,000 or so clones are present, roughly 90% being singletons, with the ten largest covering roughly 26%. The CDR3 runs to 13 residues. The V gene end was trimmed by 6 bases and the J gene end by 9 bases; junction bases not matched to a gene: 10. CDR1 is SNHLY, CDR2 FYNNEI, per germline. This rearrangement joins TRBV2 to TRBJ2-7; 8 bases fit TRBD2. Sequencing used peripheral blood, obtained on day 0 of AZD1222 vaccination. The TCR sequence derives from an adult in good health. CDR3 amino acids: CASRSGSPLGQYF. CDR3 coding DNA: TGTGCCAGCAGAAGCGGGAGCCCACTTGGGCAGTACTTC.